This T cell receptor beta chain was identified during a study of OX40 agonist ivuxolimab in advanced cancers. As for the study in general: Patients enrolled in dose escalation were diagnosed with hepatocellular carcinoma, melanoma, renal cell or head and neck cancer.

Autoimmune disease history or systemic immunosuppression barred patients. TCRdb keeps only in-frame clones here, not all; method: immunoSEQ multiplex PCR. The sample lists about 44,000 clones; about 85% were seen once. The material was CD4+ or CD8+ T cells sorted from blood, obtained in a trial of the OX40 agonist ivuxolimab. The receptor's source is an adult with an advanced solid tumor such as melanoma, head and neck, liver or kidney cancer.

Here the CDR3 DNA reads TGTGCCAGCAGCTTATCAACTAAGTGGCTCGGGAGATCCTACGAGCAGTACTTC. The encoded protein is CASSLSTKWLGRSYEQYF. The chain has TRBV13 and TRBJ2-7, with D maybe TRBD2 (6 bases). Between the trimmed V and J ends, which lost 2 bases and 1 base, there was a span of 21 bases. Germline CDR1 is PRHDT and CDR2 is FYEKMQ (reference sequence). The CDR3 covers 18 residues.